The clone carrying this TCR beta chain appeared many times. This record belongs to a study of T cells in Graves' hyperthyroidism and ophthalmopathy. The CDR3 is 16 residues long. V dropped 6 bases and J dropped 0 bases, with 20 bases sitting between them. Germline CDR1 reads DFQATT; CDR2 reads SNEGSKA (reference sequence). RNA transcripts gave rise to amplified TCR beta CDR3 regions. Initially, a first-round RT-PCR of the TCR CDR3 employed the HTBI primer set. One entry per CDR3 protein results from TCRdb running MiXCR on the multiplex PCR reads. The table includes about 290,000 distinct CDR3 sequences, roughly 15% detected once.

This receptor was taken from a woman aged 40 to 49 with Graves' hyperthyroidism. Sequences were obtained from blood. This chain uses TRBV20-1 with TRBJ1-1, with D uncertain. CDR3 sequence: CSALDLRFNMNTEAFF. CDR3 coding DNA: TGCAGTGCCTTAGATCTGCGTTTTAACATGAACACTGAAGCTTTCTTT.